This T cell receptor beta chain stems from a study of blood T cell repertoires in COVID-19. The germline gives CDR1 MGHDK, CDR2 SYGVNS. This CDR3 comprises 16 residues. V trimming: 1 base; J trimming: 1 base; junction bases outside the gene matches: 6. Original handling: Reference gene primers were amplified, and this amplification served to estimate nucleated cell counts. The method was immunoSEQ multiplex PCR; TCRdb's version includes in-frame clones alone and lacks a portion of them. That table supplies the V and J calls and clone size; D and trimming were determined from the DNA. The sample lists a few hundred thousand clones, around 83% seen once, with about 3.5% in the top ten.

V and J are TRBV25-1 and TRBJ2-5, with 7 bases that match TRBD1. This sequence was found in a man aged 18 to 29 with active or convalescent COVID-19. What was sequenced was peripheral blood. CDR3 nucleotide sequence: TGTGCCAGCAGTGAATGGGCGGCAGGGGGCCAAGAGACCCAGTACTTC. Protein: CASSEWAAGGQETQYF.